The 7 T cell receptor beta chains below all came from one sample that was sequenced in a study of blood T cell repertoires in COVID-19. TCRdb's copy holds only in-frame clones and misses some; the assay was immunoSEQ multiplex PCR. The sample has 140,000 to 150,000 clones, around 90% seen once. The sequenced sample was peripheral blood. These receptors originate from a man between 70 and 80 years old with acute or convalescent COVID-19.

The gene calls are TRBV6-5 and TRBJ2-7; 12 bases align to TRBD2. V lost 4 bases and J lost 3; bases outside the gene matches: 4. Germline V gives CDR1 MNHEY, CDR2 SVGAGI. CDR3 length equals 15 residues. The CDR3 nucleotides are TGTGCCAGCAGTTCCTTGACTAGCGGGGGCTACGAGCAGTACTTC. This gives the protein CASSSLTSGGYEQYF.

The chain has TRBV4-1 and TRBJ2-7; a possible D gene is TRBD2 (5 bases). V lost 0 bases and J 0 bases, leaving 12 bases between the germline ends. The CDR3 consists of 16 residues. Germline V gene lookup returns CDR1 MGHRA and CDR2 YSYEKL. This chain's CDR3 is CASSQEPAVSSYEQYF. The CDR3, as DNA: TGCGCCAGCAGCCAAGAACCAGCGGTGAGCTCCTACGAGCAGTACTTC.

The CDR3 sequence is CASSEDSHNEQFF. The DNA of the CDR3 is TGTGCCAGCAGTGAGGACAGCCACAATGAGCAGTTCTTC. The chain employs TRBV6-1 and TRBJ2-1, with a tentative D call TRBD1 (6 bases). This CDR3 contains 13 residues. Per germline, CDR1 MNHNS and CDR2 SASEGT. Trimming removed 3 bases from V and 5 bases from J, with 8 bases in between.

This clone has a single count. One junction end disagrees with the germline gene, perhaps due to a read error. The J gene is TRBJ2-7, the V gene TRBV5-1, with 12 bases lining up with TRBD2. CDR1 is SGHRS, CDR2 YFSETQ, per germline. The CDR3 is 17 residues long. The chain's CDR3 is CARSLGLAGGFNYEQYF. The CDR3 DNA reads TGCGCCCGCAGCTTGGGGCTAGCGGGGGGGTTCAACTACGAGCAGTACTTC.

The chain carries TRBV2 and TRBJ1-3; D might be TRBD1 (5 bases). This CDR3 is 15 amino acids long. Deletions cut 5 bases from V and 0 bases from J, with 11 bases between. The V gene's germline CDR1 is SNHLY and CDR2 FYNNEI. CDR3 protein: CASSRQTFSGNTIYF. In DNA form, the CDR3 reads TGTGCCAGCAGTCGACAGACCTTCTCTGGAAACACCATATATTTT.

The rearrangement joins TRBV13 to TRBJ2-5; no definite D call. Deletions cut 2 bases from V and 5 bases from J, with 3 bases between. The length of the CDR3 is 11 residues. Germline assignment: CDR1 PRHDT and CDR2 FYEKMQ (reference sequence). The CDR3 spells CASSLSETQYF. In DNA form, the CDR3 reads TGTGCCAGCAGCTTAAGCGAGACCCAGTACTTC.

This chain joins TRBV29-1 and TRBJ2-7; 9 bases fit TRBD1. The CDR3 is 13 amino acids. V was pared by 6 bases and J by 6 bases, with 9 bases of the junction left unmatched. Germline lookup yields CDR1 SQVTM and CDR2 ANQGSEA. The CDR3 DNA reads TGCAGCGTCGGGACAGGGTCACATCGCGAGCAGTACTTC. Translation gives CSVGTGSHREQYF.